This T cell receptor (beta chain) was recorded in a study of Ad26.COV2.S vaccination and SARS-CoV-2 variants. At the level of the study: Intramuscular Ad26.COV2.S doses were given once or twice, 56 days apart. Study observations and caveats: The TCR breadth and depth analyses may have understated or missed part of the total T cell responses. Breadth of non-spike TCRs did not differ between vaccinees and placebo recipients.

Data came from immunoSEQ multiplex PCR; TCRdb stores just in-frame clones and leaves some out. The sample carries about 400,000 clones, around 91% recorded once. Regarding this clone: Its antigen remains unknown.

Trimming stripped 0 bases from V and 7 bases from J, with 12 bases between. Germline CDR1 is LGHDT and CDR2 is YNNKEL (reference sequence). The CDR3 consists of 14 residues. As for treatment: about 20 received Ad26.COV2.S at low or high dose, single or two shots; roughly five received placebo; per-sample allocation not given. The investigators took samples on day 63 after the first vaccine or placebo injection. The rearrangement uses TRBV3-1 (or the pseudogene TRBV3-2) and TRBJ1-1; D is unclear. This specimen consisted of peripheral blood, obtained in a trial of Ad26.COV2.S vaccine versus placebo. This clonotype originated in a person between 18 and 59 years old who received the Ad26.COV2.S COVID-19 vaccine or a placebo. CDR3 coding DNA: TGTGCCAGCAGCCAAGATCTCAGGAGGAGTGAAGCTTTCTTT. Translating gives CASSQDLRRSEAFF.